Each of the 23 T cell receptor beta chains below was sequenced from the same sample in a study of blood T cells in healthy people across ages. A second PCR of 7 to 11 cycles used a sample-barcoded 5' primer and a J-beta primer mix. TCRdb re-called the 5' RACE reads with MiXCR, one entry per CDR3 protein. Of over a million distinct CDR3 sequences in the sample, approximately 38% were seen once. Sample: blood. Source of these receptors: a woman between 18 and 29 years old in good health.

This clonotype has more than one count but fewer than ten. The rearrangement uses TRBV24-1 and TRBJ1-2, with D maybe TRBD1 (6 bases). The germline V gene has CDR1 KGHDR and CDR2 SFDVKD. V was pared by 4 bases and J by 4 bases, with 21 bases between. The CDR3 runs to 17 residues. The CDR3 region is CATSDPSTGRKGYGYTF. The CDR3 nucleotides are TGTGCCACCAGTGACCCCTCGACAGGCCGAAAAGGCTATGGCTACACCTTC.

This clonotype was recorded once. A much more abundant neighbour one base away suggests this may be a read error. The rearrangement links TRBV18 to TRBJ2-1, with TRBD1 identical over 7 bases. Germline V gene sequence: CDR1 KGHSH, CDR2 LQKENI. The CDR3 has 17 amino acids. V gave up 3 bases and J gave up 12 bases; unmatched junction bases: 20. The CDR3 DNA reads TGTGCCAGCTCACCGCCTCAGTCAGGGGGTAAAGTGCTTGGGCAGTTCTTC. Its translation is CASSPPQSGGKVLGQFF.

Ten or more counts support this clonotype. V gene TRBV4-1 combines with J gene TRBJ1-1, with a weak D call TRBD1 (6 bases). CDR3 size: 15 residues. Germline CDR1 and CDR2: MGHRA and YSYEKL. V was trimmed by 1 base and J by 0 bases, leaving 9 bases between them. CDR3 sequence reads: CASSQVGGLNTEAFF. DNA for the CDR3: TGCGCCAGCAGCCAAGTGGGGGGGCTGAACACTGAAGCTTTCTTT.

The rearrangement links TRBV20-1 to TRBJ2-1, with 11 bases fitting TRBD2. V lost 6 bases and J lost 9; bases outside the gene matches: 10. The germline V gene encodes CDR1 DFQATT and CDR2 SNEGSKA (reference sequence). This CDR3 is built from 14 residues. This CDR3 reads CSAAPGLAVFEQFF. The CDR3 DNA is TGCAGTGCCGCACCGGGACTAGCGGTTTTTGAGCAGTTCTTC.

The V gene is TRBV27, the J gene TRBJ2-1, with D tentatively TRBD2 (6 bases). Germline V lookup: CDR1 MNHEY, CDR2 SMNVEV (reference sequence). V was clipped by 3 bases and J by 7 bases, with 10 bases between them. This CDR3 is built from 13 residues. In nucleotides, the CDR3 is TGTGCCAGCAGTTTCGGAGGGGCGAATGAGCAGTTCTTC. Protein: CASSFGGANEQFF.

This clonotype was recorded a few times. V is TRBV20-1 and J is TRBJ1-1; D perhaps matches TRBD1 (5 bases). V lost 5 bases and J 1 base, leaving 11 bases between the germline ends. This CDR3 spans 13 amino acids. Per germline, CDR1 DFQATT and CDR2 SNEGSKA (reference sequence). CDR3 loop: CSARDPGNTEAFF. DNA of the CDR3: TGCAGTGCTCGGGACCCCGGGAACACTGAAGCTTTCTTT.

The rearrangement joins TRBV28 to TRBJ2-3, with 15 bases identical to TRBD2. V lost 3 bases to trimming and J lost 1 base; unmatched junction nucleotides: 8. Germline V gives CDR1 MDHEN, CDR2 SYDVKM. The CDR3 totals 19 residues. The CDR3 nucleotides are TGTGCCAGCAGTTTTGTTCCGGGACTAGCGGGAGGTGGCACAGATACGCAGTATTTT. It translates to CASSFVPGLAGGGTDTQYF.

This rearrangement joins TRBV7-9 to TRBJ2-2; 7 positions agree with TRBD2. The CDR3 has 15 amino acids. Trimming took 6 bases from V and 3 from J; bases not matched to a gene: 7. Looked up from germline, CDR1 is SEHNR and CDR2 is FQNEAQ (reference sequence). The CDR3 here is CASRPPAGDTGELFF. DNA of the CDR3: TGTGCCAGCAGGCCTCCCGCGGGGGACACCGGGGAGCTGTTTTTT. The full variable domain, rest sourced from reference TRBV7-9 and TRBJ2-2, is DTGVSQNPRHKITKRGQNVTFRCDPISEHNRLYWYRQTLGQGPEFLTYFQNEAQLEKSRLLSDRFSAERPKGSFSTLEIQRTEQGDSAMYLCASRPPAGDTGELFFGEGSRLTVL.

The chain joins TRBV12-3 or TRBV12-4 to TRBJ2-5, with 7 bases that match TRBD1. This CDR3 is built from 13 residues. V lost 9 bases and J lost 5; bases outside the gene matches: 9. CDR3 loop: CASGDRVAETQYF. CDR3 nucleotide sequence: TGTGCCAGTGGAGACAGGGTGGCCGAGACCCAGTACTTC.

This chain connects TRBV20-1 to TRBJ2-3; 9 nucleotides align to TRBD2. The CDR3 sequence is 16 residues long. Germline CDR1 and CDR2: DFQATT and SNEGSKA (reference sequence). J gave up 3 bases and V 1 base, and 8 bases lay outside the gene matches. The CDR3 coding sequence is TGCAGTGCTAGAGTTGGCGGGAGGGTGGGGACAGATACGCAGTATTTT. This sequence encodes CSARVGGRVGTDTQYF.

The chain has TRBV2 and TRBJ2-1; 11 bases line up with TRBD2. The CDR3 spans 15 residues. From germline, CDR1 is SNHLY and CDR2 FYNNEI. V lost 2 bases to trimming and J lost 12 bases; unmatched junction nucleotides: 9. In DNA form, the CDR3 reads TGTGCCAGCAGTGAAACCGACATAGCGGGGGGGATGCAGTTCTTC. Translating it yields CASSETDIAGGMQFF.

This clonotype was recorded at least ten times. This chain links TRBV5-1 with TRBJ2-3; D assignment may be TRBD1 or TRBD2 (5 bases each). This CDR3 spans 16 amino acids. With 4 bases removed from V and 1 base from J, the gap between germline ends came to 16 bases. Germline loops: CDR1 SGHRS, CDR2 YFSETQ. The CDR3 DNA follows: TGCGCCAGCAGCCCCCTTACTAGGGGTGGCACAGATACGCAGTATTTT. Its protein is CASSPLTRGGTDTQYF.

The rearrangement uses TRBV7-8 and TRBJ2-3; D remains unclear. Between the trimmed V and J ends, which lost 2 bases and 2 bases, there was a span of 8 bases. The CDR3 is made up of 14 amino acids. CDR1 is SGHVS, CDR2 FQNEAQ, per germline. The CDR3 DNA is TGTGCCAGCAGCTTACGACCTCTCACAGATACGCAGTATTTT. Its translation is CASSLRPLTDTQYF.

V and J are TRBV12-3 or TRBV12-4 and TRBJ1-1, with a weak D call TRBD1 (6 bases). CDR3 length: 13 amino acids. V was pared by 11 bases and J by 3 bases, with 16 bases between. CDR3 sequence (DNA): TGTGCCGGCGCCCGGGGGCCGGACACTGAAGCTTTCTTT. This encodes CAGARGPDTEAFF.

The chain is built from TRBV30 and TRBJ2-1; 13 bases agree with TRBD2. The length of the CDR3 is 14 residues. Unmatched junction bases numbered 6, after V lost 6 bases and J lost 7 bases. Per the germline V gene, CDR1 is GTSNPN and CDR2 is SVGIG (reference sequence). The CDR3 DNA follows: TGTGCCTGTATGTCACTAGCGGGAGGGAATGAGCAGTTCTTC. Its protein product is CACMSLAGGNEQFF.

This chain uses TRBV6-6 with TRBJ1-1; D might be TRBD1 (6 bases). Germline CDR1 and CDR2: MNHNY and SVGAGI (reference sequence). The CDR3 has 14 amino acids. Trimming took off 2 bases at V and 4 bases at J, with 11 bases between the two ends. The CDR3 coding sequence is TGTGCCAGCAGTTACGCGAGCAGGGGCACTGAAGCTTTCTTT. This codes for CASSYASRGTEAFF.

This clonotype was observed a few times. V gene TRBV27 combines with J gene TRBJ2-3, with a possible D match to TRBD1 (5 bases). Germline V CDR1 and CDR2: MNHEY, SMNVEV (reference sequence). The CDR3 length is 15 residues. V lost 5 bases to trimming and J lost 0 bases, with 12 bases between them. CDR3: CASSRSDRSTDTQYF. In DNA form, the CDR3 reads TGTGCCAGCAGTAGGAGCGACAGAAGCACAGATACGCAGTATTTT.

This clonotype has just a few counts. The rearrangement links TRBV12-3 or TRBV12-4 to TRBJ2-3; 12 bases agree with TRBD2. The CDR3 length is 19 residues. The trim removed 8 bases at V and 0 bases at J, leaving 15 bases unmatched. In DNA, the CDR3 is TGTGCCAGCGCCCTGGGGCTAGCGGGGGGGACTACTAGCACAGATACGCAGTATTTT. Translated: CASALGLAGGTTSTDTQYF.

The chain carries TRBV12-3 or TRBV12-4 and TRBJ2-3; perhaps TRBD2 as D (6 bases). The CDR3 is made up of 15 amino acids. Trimming stripped 6 bases from V and 4 bases from J, with 17 bases between. CDR3: CASSRTGVSADTQYF. The CDR3 DNA is TGTGCCAGCAGCCGGACGGGGGTTAGCGCAGATACGCAGTATTTT.

The rearrangement joins TRBV20-1 to TRBJ1-1, with D perhaps matching TRBD1 (5 bases). The CDR3 runs 13 residues. Germline values: CDR1 DFQATT, CDR2 SNEGSKA (reference sequence). The V gene lost 2 bases and the J gene lost 3 bases, with 10 bases spanning the gap. DNA of the CDR3: TGCAGTGCTAGACAGGGAGGAGACACTGAAGCTTTCTTT. Its translation is CSARQGGDTEAFF.

CDR3 residues: CASRQTSGRAPSTDTQYF. CDR3 DNA: TGTGCCAGCAGGCAGACTAGCGGGAGGGCCCCTAGCACAGATACGCAGTATTTT. V and J are TRBV2 and TRBJ2-3; the match to TRBD2 covers 14 bases. J lost 0 bases, V lost 6 bases, and 8 bases had no gene match. Germline loops: CDR1 SNHLY, CDR2 FYNNEI. This CDR3 has 18 residues.

This chain uses TRBV9 with TRBJ2-1; 8 positions agree with TRBD2. Germline V gene sequence: CDR1 SGDLS, CDR2 YYNGEE. This CDR3 has 18 residues. Trimming took 0 bases from V and 1 from J; bases not matched to a gene: 9. The CDR3 is CASSVAGVAGGSYNEQFF. Written as DNA, the CDR3 is TGTGCCAGCAGCGTAGCTGGGGTTGCGGGGGGTTCCTACAATGAGCAGTTCTTC.

This clonotype has just one count. This sequence joins TRBV28 and TRBJ2-1, with 8 bases matching TRBD1. The CDR3 has 16 residues. V lost 4 bases, J lost 4 bases, and 9 bases stayed unmatched. Per the germline V gene, CDR1 is MDHEN and CDR2 is SYDVKM. CDR3: CASSSFGGTGYNEQFF. Written as DNA, the CDR3 is TGTGCCAGCAGTTCGTTCGGAGGGACAGGTTACAATGAGCAGTTCTTC. Together with reference TRBV28 and TRBJ2-1, the CDR3 gives the full variable domain: DVKVTQSSRYLVKRTGEKVFLECVQDMDHENMFWYRQDPGLGLRLIYFSYDVKMKEKGDIPEGYSVSREKKERFSLILESASTNQTSMYLCASSSFGGTGYNEQFFGPGTRLTVL.